This is a list of T cell receptor beta chains from one sample in a study of response to subunit inactivated influenza vaccine. From the RT-PCR reads, TCRdb called clonotypes with MiXCR, one entry per CDR3 protein. The sample comprises 500,000 to 600,000 distinct CDR3 sequences, 12% to 15% of which are singletons, and around 10% rests with the top ten. The sample in question was PBMCs from blood, obtained about 13 days after vaccination. The source is a man in his fifties or sixties who received an inactivated influenza vaccine. The CDR3 runs from the conserved cysteine through the conserved F or W. The D gene is left open where the match is weak. A clone size is listed for some rows: how often the clone was seen (once, few, many), or a class if it is expanded.

V gene	J gene	D gene	clone size	CDR3 DNA	CDR3 protein
TRBV7-2	TRBJ2-7	TRBD2	-	TGTGCCAGCAGCTTAGTCCGCGGGAGAGCTCCCCACGAGCAGTACTTC	CASSLVRGRAPHEQYF
TRBV10-3	TRBJ2-7	-	few	TGTGCCATCAGCGCAAACGGCGGCAGATACGAGCAGTACTTC	CAISANGGRYEQYF
TRBV15	TRBJ2-3	-	few	TGTGCCACCAGCAGAGATGTGCTGGATACGCAGTATTTT	CATSRDVLDTQYF
TRBV5-1	TRBJ1-2	TRBD1	few	TGCGCCAGCAGCTTGACAGGGGTTGACTATGGCTACACCTTC	CASSLTGVDYGYTF
TRBV15	TRBJ2-7	-	-	TGTGCCACCAGCGAAACGGGTTCCCCCTACGAGCAGTACTTC	CATSETGSPYEQYF
TRBV25-1	TRBJ2-1	-	-	TGTGCCACCAGTGGGGGGGCAGGGGGAAAAAATGAGCAGTTCTTC	CATSGGAGGKNEQFF
TRBV7-2	TRBJ2-2	-	-	TGTGCCAGCAGCTCACGGGGGAGGGAGCTGTTTTTT	CASSSRGRELFF
TRBV10-3	TRBJ2-3	TRBD1	few	TGTGCCATCGCTGGGACAGCAACAGATACGCAGTATTTT	CAIAGTATDTQYF
TRBV10-3	TRBJ2-1	TRBD2	many	TGTGCCACAAGGTATAGCGGGGTTTACAATGAGCAGTTCTTC	CATRYSGVYNEQFF
TRBV30	TRBJ1-4	-	-	TGTGCCTGGAGAAAAAATGAAAAACTGTTTTTT	CAWRKNEKLFF
TRBV11-2	TRBJ2-5	TRBD1	-	TGTGCCAGCAGCTCCACAGGGGCAGAGACCCAGTACTTC	CASSSTGAETQYF
TRBV7-9	TRBJ2-1	-	few	TGTGCCAGCAGTCATACACAGGAATTATACTACAATGAGCAGTTCTTC	CASSHTQELYYNEQFF
TRBV12-3/TRBV12-4	TRBJ2-5	TRBD1	-	TGTGCCAGCAGTTTTACCGGGACAGGGGGCCAAGAGACCCAGTACTTC	CASSFTGTGGQETQYF
TRBV10-3	TRBJ2-2	TRBD1	few	TGTGCCACCGGACAGGGCTACCCGAACACCGGGGAGCTGTTTTTT	CATGQGYPNTGELFF
TRBV3-1	TRBJ2-3	-	-	TGTGCCAGCAGCCAGAGGATGGCAGATACGCAGTATTTT	CASSQRMADTQYF
TRBV3-1	TRBJ2-7	-	-	TGTGCCAGCAGCCAATTAGGGGGATCGGACGAGCAGTACTTC	CASSQLGGSDEQYF
TRBV6-1	TRBJ2-1	TRBD2	many	TGTGCCAGCACCCACCTAGCGGGGGGTTACAATGAGCAGTTCTTC	CASTHLAGGYNEQFF
TRBV6-2/TRBV6-3	TRBJ2-2	TRBD1	few	TGTGCCAGCAGTACCGACAGGGTAAAAACCGGGGAGCTGTTTTTT	CASSTDRVKTGELFF
TRBV12-3/TRBV12-4	TRBJ1-1	TRBD1	many	TGTGCCAGCAGCCCGACAGGGGTTAACACTGAAGCTTTCTTT	CASSPTGVNTEAFF
TRBV11-2	TRBJ2-2	-	many	TGTGCCAGCAGCTTAGTATGGCTGATTACGAACACCGGGGAGCTGTTTTTT	CASSLVWLITNTGELFF
TRBV12-3/TRBV12-4	TRBJ2-7	TRBD1	many	TGTGCCAGCAGCCCCGGACAGGGGACGGGAATCTACGAGCAGTACTTC	CASSPGQGTGIYEQYF
TRBV24-1	TRBJ2-7	TRBD1	few	TGTGCCACCAGTGGCCTCCGACAGGGTCTAAGCTCCTACGAGCAGTACTTC	CATSGLRQGLSSYEQYF
TRBV30	TRBJ2-7	-	few	TGTGCCTGGAGTACGCCCCGACACGGTGGCTACGAGCAGTACTTC	CAWSTPRHGGYEQYF
TRBV5-4	TRBJ1-2	TRBD1	-	TGTGCCAGCAGACCTGGACAGGGTAAGGGTCCGGGAGGATTTGGCTACACCTTC	CASRPGQGKGPGGFGYTF
TRBV7-8	TRBJ2-7	TRBD2	few	TGTGCCAGCAGCTGGGGACTAGCGGCGATTGTCTACGAGCAGTACTTC	CASSWGLAAIVYEQYF